This T cell receptor (beta chain) came from a study of blood T cell repertoires in COVID-19. Here immunoSEQ multiplex PCR was the method, and the copy in TCRdb shows in-frame clones only, minus some. The sample records some 110,000 clones, approximately 74% being singletons. Trimming shortened V by 5 bases and J by 13 bases, and 15 bases separated the two germline ends. There are 13 residues in the CDR3. The chain links TRBV12-3 or TRBV12-4 to TRBJ1-6, with D unclear. The TCR sequence derives from a man older than 75 with COVID-19, enrolled during active disease. The specimen sequenced was peripheral blood. The CDR3 reads CASSTGSIAPLHF. DNA of the CDR3: TGTGCCAGCAGTACGGGATCCATCGCTCCCCTCCACTTT.